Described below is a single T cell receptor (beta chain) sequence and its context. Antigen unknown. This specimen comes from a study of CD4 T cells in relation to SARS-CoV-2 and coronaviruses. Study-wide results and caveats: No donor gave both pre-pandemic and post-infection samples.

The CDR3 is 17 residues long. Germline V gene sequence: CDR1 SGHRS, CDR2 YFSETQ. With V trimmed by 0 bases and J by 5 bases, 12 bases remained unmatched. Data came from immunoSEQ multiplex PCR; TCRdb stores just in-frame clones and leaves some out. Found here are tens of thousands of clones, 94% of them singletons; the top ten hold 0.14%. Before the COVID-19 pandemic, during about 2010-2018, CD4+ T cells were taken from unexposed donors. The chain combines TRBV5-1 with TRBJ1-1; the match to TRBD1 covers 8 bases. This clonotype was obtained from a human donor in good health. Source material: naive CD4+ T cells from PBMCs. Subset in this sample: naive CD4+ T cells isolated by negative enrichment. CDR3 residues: CASSLVPPGGGRTEAFF. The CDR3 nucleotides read TGCGCCAGCAGCTTGGTACCGCCAGGGGGCGGGCGGACTGAAGCTTTCTTT.